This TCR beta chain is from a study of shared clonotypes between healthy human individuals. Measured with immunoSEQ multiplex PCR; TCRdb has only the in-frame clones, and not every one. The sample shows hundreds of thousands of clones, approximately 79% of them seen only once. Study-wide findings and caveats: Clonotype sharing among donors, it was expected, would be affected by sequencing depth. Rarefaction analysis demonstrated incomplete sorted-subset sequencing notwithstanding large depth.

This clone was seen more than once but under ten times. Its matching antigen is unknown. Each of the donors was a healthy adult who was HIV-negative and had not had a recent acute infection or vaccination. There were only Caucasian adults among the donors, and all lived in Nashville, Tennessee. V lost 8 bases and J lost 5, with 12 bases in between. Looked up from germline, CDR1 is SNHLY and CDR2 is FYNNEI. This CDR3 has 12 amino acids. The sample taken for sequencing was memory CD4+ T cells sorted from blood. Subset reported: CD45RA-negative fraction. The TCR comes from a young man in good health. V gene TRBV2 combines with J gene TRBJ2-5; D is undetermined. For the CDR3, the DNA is TGTGCCAGCGGGCTCCTCCGGGAGACCCAGTACTTC. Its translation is CASGLLRETQYF. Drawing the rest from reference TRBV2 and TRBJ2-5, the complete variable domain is EPEVTQTPSHQVTQMGQEVILRCVPISNHLYFYWYRQILGQKVEFLVSFYNNEISEKSEIFDDQFSVERPDGSNFTLKIRSTKLEDSAMYFCASGLLRETQYFGPGTRLLVL.